Listed below are T cell receptor beta chains from one sample, sequenced in a study of blood T cell repertoires in COVID-19. The repertoire was sequenced with immunoSEQ multiplex PCR; TCRdb's copy has only in-frame clones and lacks some. The sample has 250,000 to 350,000 clones, 88% seen once. The sequenced sample was peripheral blood. These receptors all come from a woman aged 30 to 39 with COVID-19, enrolled during active disease. Both conserved end residues are part of each CDR3. Each record gives: clone size, J gene, V gene, D gene, CDR3 protein. The D gene is left open where the match is weak. Expanded clones get a size class; other rows say once, few or many, or leave the size out.

clone_size: few; j_call: TRBJ1-1; v_call: TRBV5-1; d_call: NA; cdr3_aa: CASSSGGTGNTEAFF
clone_size: NA; j_call: TRBJ2-2; v_call: TRBV9; d_call: TRBD2; cdr3_aa: CASSVGLAENTGELFF
clone_size: once; j_call: TRBJ2-1; v_call: TRBV7-9; d_call: TRBD2; cdr3_aa: CASSFIKTSGRNEQFF
clone_size: NA; j_call: TRBJ2-7; v_call: TRBV19; d_call: TRBD1; cdr3_aa: CASSTGGPYEQYF
clone_size: NA; j_call: TRBJ2-7; v_call: TRBV28; d_call: TRBD1; cdr3_aa: CASSVPGQLYEQYF
clone_size: NA; j_call: TRBJ2-7; v_call: TRBV19; d_call: TRBD1; cdr3_aa: CASSASRDSSSYEQYF
clone_size: NA; j_call: TRBJ2-7; v_call: TRBV30; d_call: NA; cdr3_aa: CAWSVRTTDSYYSYEQYF
clone_size: NA; j_call: TRBJ1-4; v_call: TRBV29-1; d_call: NA; cdr3_aa: CSVGLATNEKLFF
clone_size: NA; j_call: TRBJ2-7; v_call: TRBV12-3/TRBV12-4; d_call: TRBD1; cdr3_aa: CASGQGHSYEQYF
clone_size: NA; j_call: TRBJ2-1; v_call: TRBV28; d_call: TRBD2; cdr3_aa: CASSLFIAGGQYNEQFF
clone_size: NA; j_call: TRBJ1-1; v_call: TRBV11-3; d_call: NA; cdr3_aa: CASSLYGYTEAFF
clone_size: NA; j_call: TRBJ2-3; v_call: TRBV28; d_call: TRBD1; cdr3_aa: CASSPAPGQEGTDTQYF
clone_size: NA; j_call: TRBJ2-2; v_call: TRBV6-5; d_call: NA; cdr3_aa: CASSYYTNTGELFF
clone_size: NA; j_call: TRBJ2-7; v_call: TRBV5-5; d_call: TRBD1; cdr3_aa: CASSQGQGVLYEQYF
clone_size: NA; j_call: TRBJ1-3; v_call: TRBV9; d_call: TRBD1; cdr3_aa: CASSVGDRAFSGNTIYF
clone_size: NA; j_call: TRBJ2-5; v_call: TRBV5-1; d_call: TRBD2; cdr3_aa: CASSLVGLAGGRGETQYF
clone_size: NA; j_call: TRBJ2-1; v_call: TRBV12-5; d_call: TRBD2; cdr3_aa: CASGLGSSGRNEQFF
clone_size: NA; j_call: TRBJ2-7; v_call: TRBV29-1; d_call: NA; cdr3_aa: CSVEDQTRESYEQYF
clone_size: once; j_call: TRBJ2-7; v_call: TRBV21-1; d_call: NA; cdr3_aa: CASSKEGRRQDSYEQYF
clone_size: few; j_call: TRBJ2-3; v_call: TRBV15; d_call: NA; cdr3_aa: CATSGTGDGADTQYF
clone_size: NA; j_call: TRBJ2-1; v_call: TRBV7-9; d_call: NA; cdr3_aa: CASSLLLADNEQFF
clone_size: NA; j_call: TRBJ1-1; v_call: TRBV3-1/TRBV3-2; d_call: NA; cdr3_aa: CASRQGLGYTEAFF